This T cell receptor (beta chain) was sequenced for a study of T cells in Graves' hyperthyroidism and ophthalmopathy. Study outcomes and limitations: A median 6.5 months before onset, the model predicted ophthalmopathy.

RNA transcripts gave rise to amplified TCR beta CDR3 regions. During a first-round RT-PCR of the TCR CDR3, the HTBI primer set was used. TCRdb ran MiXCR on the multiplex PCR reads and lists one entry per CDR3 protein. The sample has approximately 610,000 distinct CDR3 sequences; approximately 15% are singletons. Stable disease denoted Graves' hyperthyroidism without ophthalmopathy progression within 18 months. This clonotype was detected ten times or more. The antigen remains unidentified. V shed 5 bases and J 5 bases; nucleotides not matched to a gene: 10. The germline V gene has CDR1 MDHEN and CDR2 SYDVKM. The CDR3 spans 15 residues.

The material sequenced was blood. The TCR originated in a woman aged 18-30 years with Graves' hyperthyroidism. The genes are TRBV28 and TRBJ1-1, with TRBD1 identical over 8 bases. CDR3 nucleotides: TGTGCCAGCAGTGCGGATCAGGGGGCAGGAACTGAAGCTTTCTTT. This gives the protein CASSADQGAGTEAFF. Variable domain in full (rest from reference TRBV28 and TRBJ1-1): DVKVTQSSRYLVKRTGEKVFLECVQDMDHENMFWYRQDPGLGLRLIYFSYDVKMKEKGDIPEGYSVSREKKERFSLILESASTNQTSMYLCASSADQGAGTEAFFGQGTRLTVV.